This T cell receptor (beta chain) was documented in a study of blood T cell repertoires in COVID-19. On the study more broadly: Samples came from the United States, Italy and Spain, spanning acute and convalescent COVID-19. PBMCs, B-cell-depleted T cells, or T cells were the source of the cDNA or gDNA that made up the material.

V was pared by 4 bases and J by 0 bases, with 12 bases of the junction left unmatched. CDR3 length: 17 residues. Germline V lookup: CDR1 SEHNR, CDR2 FQNEAQ (reference sequence). This clone was detected once. Authors' data handling: For nucleated cells, counts were estimated from reference gene primer amplification. Assay used: immunoSEQ multiplex PCR; TCRdb lists only in-frame clones, some missing. That table gives V, J and clone size, and the DNA gave D and trimming. This sample has some 200,000 clones, with over 70% found just once. This rearrangement joins TRBV7-9 to TRBJ2-7; 7 nucleotides match TRBD1. Material: peripheral blood. The TCR sequence derives from a woman aged 70-85 years with acute or convalescent COVID-19. CDR3 in amino acids: CASSSPPSDRSSYEQYF. The CDR3 region has the DNA TGTGCCAGCAGCTCCCCCCCCTCGGACAGGAGCTCCTACGAGCAGTACTTC.